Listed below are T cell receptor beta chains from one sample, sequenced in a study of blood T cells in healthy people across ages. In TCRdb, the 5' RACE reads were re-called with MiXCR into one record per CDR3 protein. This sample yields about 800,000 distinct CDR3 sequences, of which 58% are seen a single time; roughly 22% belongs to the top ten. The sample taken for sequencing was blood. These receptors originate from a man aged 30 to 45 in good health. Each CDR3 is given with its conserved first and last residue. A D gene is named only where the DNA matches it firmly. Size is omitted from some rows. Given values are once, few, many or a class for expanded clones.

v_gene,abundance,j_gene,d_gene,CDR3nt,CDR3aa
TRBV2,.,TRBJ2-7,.,TGTGCCAGCAGTGAAGAAGAGGGAGGATCCACCTACGAGCAGTACTTC,CASSEEEGGSTYEQYF
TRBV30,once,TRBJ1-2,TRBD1,TGTGCCTGGAGTGTACAAGGGACAGAATTGAATGGCTACACCTTC,CAWSVQGTELNGYTF
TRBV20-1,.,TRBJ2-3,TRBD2,TGCAGTGCTTCAGCTAGCGGGGTCAAAGATACGCAGTATTTT,CSASASGVKDTQYF
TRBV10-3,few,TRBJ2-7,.,TGTGCCATCAGTGATGTTAGTGCTGGCTCCTACGAGCAGTACTTC,CAISDVSAGSYEQYF
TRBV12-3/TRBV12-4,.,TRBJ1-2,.,TGTGCCAGCAGTCCCAGGTCGGGGGGCGAGGGTGGCTACACCTTC,CASSPRSGGEGGYTF
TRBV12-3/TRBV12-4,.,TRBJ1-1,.,TGTGCCAGCAGTTTTAAGGGGGATACTGAAGCTTTCTTT,CASSFKGDTEAFF
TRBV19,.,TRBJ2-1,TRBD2,TGTGCCAGTAGTTCCCGGACTAGCGGGAGGGTTGAGCAGTTCTTC,CASSSRTSGRVEQFF
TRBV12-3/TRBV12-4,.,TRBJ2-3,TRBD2,TGTGCCAGCAGTACCGGGACTAGCTTACTCATAAGCACAGATACGCAGTATTTT,CASSTGTSLLISTDTQYF
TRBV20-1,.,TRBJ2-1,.,TGCAGTGCTAGCCTCTCATCCTACAATGAGCAGTTCTTC,CSASLSSYNEQFF
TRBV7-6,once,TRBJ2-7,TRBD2,TGTGCCAGCAGCTTATCAACTAGCGCCTACGAGCAGTACTTC,CASSLSTSAYEQYF
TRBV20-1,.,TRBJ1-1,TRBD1,TGCAGTGCTAGTAGGGGACAGGGAAACACTGAAGCTTTCTTT,CSASRGQGNTEAFF
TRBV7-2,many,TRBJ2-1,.,TGTGCCAGCAGCAAACCCCGGTGGGGGGGAGGGGGACACAATGAGCAGTTCTTC,CASSKPRWGGGGHNEQFF
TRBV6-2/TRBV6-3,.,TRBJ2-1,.,TGTGCCAGCAGTGCTACCGGGCCTGACCCAATGAAGCTGTTCTTC,CASSATGPDPMKLFF
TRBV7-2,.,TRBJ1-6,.,TGTGCCAGCAGCTCCCCCGACCTGGGGACCCACTTT,CASSSPDLGTHF
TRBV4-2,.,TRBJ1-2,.,TGTGCCAGCAGTCGGGGCGGCGGGGAAGGGATCTATGGCTACACCTTC,CASSRGGGEGIYGYTF
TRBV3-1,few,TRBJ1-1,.,TGTGCCAGCAGCCAAAGACGGAACACTGAAGCTTTCTTT,CASSQRRNTEAFF
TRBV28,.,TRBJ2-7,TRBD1,TGTGCCAGCAGTCCAACGACAGGGGGAAGATACGAGCAGTACTTC,CASSPTTGGRYEQYF
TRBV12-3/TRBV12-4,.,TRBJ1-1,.,TGTGCCAGCAGTTCCTGGACAGAGTACACTGAAGCTTTCTTT,CASSSWTEYTEAFF
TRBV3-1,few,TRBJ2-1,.,TGTGCCAGCAGCCAAGTCGGGATCGACAGCCAGTTCTTC,CASSQVGIDSQFF
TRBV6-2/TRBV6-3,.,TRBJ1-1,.,TGTGCCAGCAGTCTGGAAGGCTACAACCGCAGGGAAGCTTTCTTT,CASSLEGYNRREAFF
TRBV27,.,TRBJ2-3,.,TGTGCCAGCAGTTTATCGGCCAGCCCTGGGGATACGCAGTATTTT,CASSLSASPGDTQYF
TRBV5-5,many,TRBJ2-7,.,TGTGCCAGCACCACTGGGACTGACGAGCAGTACTTC,CASTTGTDEQYF
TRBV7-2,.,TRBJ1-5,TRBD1,TGTGCCAGCAGCTACCGGGGACAGGGAGATCAGCCCCAGCATTTT,CASSYRGQGDQPQHF
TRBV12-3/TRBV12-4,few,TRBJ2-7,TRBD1,TGTGCCAGCAGCTACAGGGGGATCAAGTACGAGCAGTACTTC,CASSYRGIKYEQYF
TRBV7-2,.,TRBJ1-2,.,TGTGCCAGCAGCCCCGAGGGAAGCTATGGCTACACCTTC,CASSPEGSYGYTF
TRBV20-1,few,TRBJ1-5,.,TGCAGTGCTAGTGCCAGGGGAAGAGATCGGCCCCAGCATTTT,CSASARGRDRPQHF
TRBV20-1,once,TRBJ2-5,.,TGCAGTGCTAGACCTATCAGGGGAGGCACGGAGACCCAGTACTTC,CSARPIRGGTETQYF
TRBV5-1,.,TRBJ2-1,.,TGCGCCAGCAGCCTCGTTACTTCGAGCTCCTACAATGAGCAGTTCTTC,CASSLVTSSSYNEQFF
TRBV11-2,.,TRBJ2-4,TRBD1,TGTGCCAGCAGCTTAAAGACCGGGACAGGGCGGAACATTCAGTACTTC,CASSLKTGTGRNIQYF
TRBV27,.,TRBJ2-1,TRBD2,TGTGCCAGCAGCCCGAATGTAGCGGGGGGGCGCAATGAGCAGTTCTTC,CASSPNVAGGRNEQFF
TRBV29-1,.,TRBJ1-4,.,TGCAGCGCCCGCAGCCGTTGGGGCCTGAATGAAAAACTGTTTTTT,CSARSRWGLNEKLFF
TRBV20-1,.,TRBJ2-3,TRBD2,TGCAGTGCTAGGTTCCTAGCGGGCTCTCTCACAGATACGCAGTATTTT,CSARFLAGSLTDTQYF
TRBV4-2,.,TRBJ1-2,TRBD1,TGTGCCAGCAGCCAAGTCGATTCGACAGGGTTCTATGGCTACACCTTC,CASSQVDSTGFYGYTF
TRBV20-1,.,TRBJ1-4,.,TGCAGTGTGACAGAGTATGAAAAACTGTTTTTT,CSVTEYEKLFF
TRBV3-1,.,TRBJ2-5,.,TGTGCCAGCAGACCAAGTGGTCAAAGACCAGAAGAGACCCAGTACTTC,CASRPSGQRPEETQYF
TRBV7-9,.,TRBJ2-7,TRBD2,TGTGCCAGCAGCCCGAGAAGTCTAGCGGGGGGTGGCGAGCAGTACTTC,CASSPRSLAGGGEQYF
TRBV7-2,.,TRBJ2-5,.,TGTGCCAGCAGCCGAGTTATGGGAGAGACTGGGGAGCAGTACTTC,CASSRVMGETGEQYF
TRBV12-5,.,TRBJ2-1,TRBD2,TGTGCTAGTGGTAGCGGGAACTACAATGAGCAGTTCTTC,CASGSGNYNEQFF
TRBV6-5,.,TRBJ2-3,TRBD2,TGTGCCACCGCGGGGACTACTGCTACTAAGGGGGATACGCAGTATTTT,CATAGTTATKGDTQYF
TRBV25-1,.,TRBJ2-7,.,TGTGCCAGCAGTCCACCAGGACAGCGCTACGAGCAGTACTTC,CASSPPGQRYEQYF
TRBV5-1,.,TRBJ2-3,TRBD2,TGCGCCAGCAGCTTGGCCGGGACTAGCGGCACAGATACGCCGTATTTT,CASSLAGTSGTDTPYF
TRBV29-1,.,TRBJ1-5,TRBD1,TGCAGCGTTAGTACAGGGGGCAATCAGCCCCAGCATTTT,CSVSTGGNQPQHF
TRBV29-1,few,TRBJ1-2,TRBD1,TGCAGCGTCAAGGACAGGGAGAACTATGGCTACACCTTC,CSVKDRENYGYTF
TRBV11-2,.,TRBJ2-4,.,TGTGCCAGCAGCTCGACAGCCCAAGGAGCCAAAAACATTCAGTACTTC,CASSSTAQGAKNIQYF
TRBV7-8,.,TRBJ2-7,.,TGTGCCAGCAGCTTAGTCGAGGAAGGCTCCTACGAGCAGTACTTC,CASSLVEEGSYEQYF
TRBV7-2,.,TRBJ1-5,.,TGTGCCAGCAGCTTATTTCCAAACAGGGCGGATCAGCCCCAGCATTTT,CASSLFPNRADQPQHF
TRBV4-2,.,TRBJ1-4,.,TGTGCCAGCAGCCAATTGAGGGGGACTAATGAAAAACTGTTTTTT,CASSQLRGTNEKLFF
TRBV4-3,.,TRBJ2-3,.,TGCGCCAGCAGCCAAGACGTCGTGGGGAATACGCAGTATTTT,CASSQDVVGNTQYF
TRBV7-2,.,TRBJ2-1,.,TGTGCCAGCAGCTTTACAGGGGGCTACGGGGGGGGAGAGCAGTTCTTC,CASSFTGGYGGGEQFF
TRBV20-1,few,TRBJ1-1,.,TGCAGTGCTAGAGCTCCCCGAGGCGGGAACACTGAAGCTTTCTTT,CSARAPRGGNTEAFF
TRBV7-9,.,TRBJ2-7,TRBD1,TGTGCCAGCAGCTTAGGCGGACAGGGCAACTACGAGCAGTACTTC,CASSLGGQGNYEQYF
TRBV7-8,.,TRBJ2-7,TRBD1,TGTGCCAGCAGCCCCCGGACAGGGCTGAGCTACGAGCAGTACTTC,CASSPRTGLSYEQYF